This T cell receptor beta chain is from a study of CD8 T cells in Susac syndrome. Across the study: Among the sequenced Susac syndrome patients, about six had active disease while 8 or 9 were in remission.

Reverse transcription of roughly 0.5 to 1 ug RNA was performed with random hexamers. Amplification of TCR beta CDR3 spanned 54 Vbeta and 13 Jbeta via immunoSEQ multiplex PCR. Each CDR3 protein is one row after TCRdb ran MiXCR on the immunoSEQ multiplex PCR reads. The top ten clones hold 0.14% of a sample with over 120,000 distinct CDR3 sequences, 95% of them seen once. Germline V gene lookup returns CDR1 SEHNR and CDR2 FQNEAQ (reference sequence). V lost 6 bases and J lost 6; bases outside the gene matches: 7. The CDR3 is 14 residues long. Under recently defined diagnostic criteria, the patients with Susac syndrome qualified as having definite or probable disease.

Sequencing input: CD4+ T cells from PBMCs. This chain joins TRBV7-9 and TRBJ2-1, with 8 positions matching TRBD1. This receptor was obtained from a human donor with Susac syndrome. The CDR3 DNA is TGTGCCAGCAGACATATCGACAGGGGCAATGAGCAGTTCTTC. Its protein is CASRHIDRGNEQFF.